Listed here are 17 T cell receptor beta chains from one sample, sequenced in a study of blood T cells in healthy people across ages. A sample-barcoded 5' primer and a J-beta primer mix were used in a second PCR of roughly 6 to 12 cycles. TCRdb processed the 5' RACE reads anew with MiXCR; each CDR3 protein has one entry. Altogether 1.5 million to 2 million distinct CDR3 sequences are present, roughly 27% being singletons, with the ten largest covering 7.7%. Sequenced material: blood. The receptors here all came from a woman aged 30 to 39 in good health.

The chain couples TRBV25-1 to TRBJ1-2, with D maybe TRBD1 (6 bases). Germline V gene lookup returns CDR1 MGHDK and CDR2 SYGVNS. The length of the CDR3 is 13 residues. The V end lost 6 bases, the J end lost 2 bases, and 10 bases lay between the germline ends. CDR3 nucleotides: TGTGCCAGCAGGGCAGGGGAAAACTATGGCTACACCTTC. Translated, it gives CASRAGENYGYTF.

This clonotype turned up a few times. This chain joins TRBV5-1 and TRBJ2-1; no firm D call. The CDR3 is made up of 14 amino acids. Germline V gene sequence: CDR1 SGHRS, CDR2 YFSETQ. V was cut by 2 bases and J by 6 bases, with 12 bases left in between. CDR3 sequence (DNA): TGCGCCAGCAGCTTCAAGACCCCTAGCAATGAGCAGTTCTTC. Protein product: CASSFKTPSNEQFF.

The CDR3 loop is CAGSPNEQFF. The DNA of the CDR3 is TGTGCCGGCTCCCCCAATGAGCAGTTCTTC. The rearrangement links TRBV27 to TRBJ2-1; D unresolved. The CDR3 has 10 residues. Germline V CDR1 and CDR2: MNHEY, SMNVEV (reference sequence). V lost 11 bases and J 6 bases, leaving 8 bases between the germline ends.

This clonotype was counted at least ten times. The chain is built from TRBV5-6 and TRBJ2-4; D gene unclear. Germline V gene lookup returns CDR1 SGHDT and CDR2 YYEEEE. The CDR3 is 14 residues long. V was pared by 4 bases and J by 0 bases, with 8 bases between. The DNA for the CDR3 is TGTGCCAGCAGCGCCAGACTAGCCAAAAACATTCAGTACTTC. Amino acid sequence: CASSARLAKNIQYF.

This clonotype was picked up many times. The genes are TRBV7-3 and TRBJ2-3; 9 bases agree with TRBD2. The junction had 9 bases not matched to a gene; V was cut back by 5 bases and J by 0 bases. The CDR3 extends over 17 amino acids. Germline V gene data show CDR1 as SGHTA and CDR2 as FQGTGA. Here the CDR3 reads CASSRLGAGGSTDTQYF. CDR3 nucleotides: TGTGCCAGCAGCCGCCTTGGAGCGGGGGGAAGCACAGATACGCAGTATTTT. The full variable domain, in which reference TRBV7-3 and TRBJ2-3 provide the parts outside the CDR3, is GAGVSQTPSNKVTEKGKYVELRCDPISGHTALYWYRQSLGQGPEFLIYFQGTGAADDSGLPNDRFFAVRPEGSVSTLKIQRTERGDSAVYLCASSRLGAGGSTDTQYFGPGTRLTVL.

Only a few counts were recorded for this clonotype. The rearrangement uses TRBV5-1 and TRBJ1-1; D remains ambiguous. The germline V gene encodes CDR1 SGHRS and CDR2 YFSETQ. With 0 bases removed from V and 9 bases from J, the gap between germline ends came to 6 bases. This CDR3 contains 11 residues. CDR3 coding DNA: TGCGCCAGCAGCTTGGGGGATAAAGCTTTCTTT. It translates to CASSLGDKAFF. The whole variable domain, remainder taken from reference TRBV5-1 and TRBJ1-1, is KAGVTQTPRYLIKTRGQQVTLSCSPISGHRSVSWYQQTPGQGLQFLFEYFSETQRNKGNFPGRFSGRQFSNSRSEMNVSTLELGDSALYLCASSLGDKAFFGQGTRLTVV.

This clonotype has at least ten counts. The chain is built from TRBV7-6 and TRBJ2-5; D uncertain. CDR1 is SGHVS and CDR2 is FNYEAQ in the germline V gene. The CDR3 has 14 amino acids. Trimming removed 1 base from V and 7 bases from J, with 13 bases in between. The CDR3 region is CASSLDRSPGTQYF. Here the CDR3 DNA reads TGTGCCAGCAGCTTAGATAGGTCCCCAGGGACCCAGTACTTC. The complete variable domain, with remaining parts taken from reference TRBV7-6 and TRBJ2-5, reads GAGVSQSPRYKVTKRGQDVALRCDPISGHVSLYWYRQALGQGPEFLTYFNYEAQQDKSGLPNDRFSAERPEGSISTLTIQRTEQRDSAMYRCASSLDRSPGTQYFGPGTRLLVL.

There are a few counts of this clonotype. CDR3 coding DNA: TGCGCCAGCAGCCCGGGACAGCCTCCAACTAATGAAAAACTGTTTTTT. Translation gives CASSPGQPPTNEKLFF. V and J are TRBV5-1 and TRBJ1-4; 7 nucleotides align to TRBD1. Germline V gene sequence: CDR1 SGHRS, CDR2 YFSETQ. The CDR3 extends over 16 amino acids. V shed 4 bases, J shed 0 bases, and the junction held 6 bases outside the gene matches.

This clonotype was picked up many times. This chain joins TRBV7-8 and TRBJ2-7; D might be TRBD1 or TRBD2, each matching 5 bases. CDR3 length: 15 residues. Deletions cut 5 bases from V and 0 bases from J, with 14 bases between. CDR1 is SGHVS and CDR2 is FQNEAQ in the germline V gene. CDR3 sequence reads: CASSPTGTYSYEQYF. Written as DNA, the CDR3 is TGTGCCAGCAGCCCCACCGGGACGTACTCCTACGAGCAGTACTTC.

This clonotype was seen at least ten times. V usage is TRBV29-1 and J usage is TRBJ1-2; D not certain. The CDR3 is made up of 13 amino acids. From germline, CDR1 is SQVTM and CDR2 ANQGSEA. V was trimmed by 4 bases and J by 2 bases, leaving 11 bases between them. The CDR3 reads CSVAPRANYGYTF. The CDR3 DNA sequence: TGCAGCGTTGCTCCCCGAGCAAACTATGGCTACACCTTC.

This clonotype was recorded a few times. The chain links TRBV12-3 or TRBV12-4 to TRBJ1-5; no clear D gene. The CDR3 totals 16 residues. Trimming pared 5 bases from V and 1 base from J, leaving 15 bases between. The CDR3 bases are TGTGCCAGCAGTATAGGCGGGGTTGGAAGCAATCAGCCCCAGCATTTT. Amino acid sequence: CASSIGGVGSNQPQHF.

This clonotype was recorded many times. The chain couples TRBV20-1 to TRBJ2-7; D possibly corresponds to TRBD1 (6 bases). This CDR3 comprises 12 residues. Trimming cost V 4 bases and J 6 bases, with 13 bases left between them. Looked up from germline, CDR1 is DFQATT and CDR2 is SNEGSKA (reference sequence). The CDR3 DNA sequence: TGCAGTGCTAACCTCCGCAGGGGCGAGCAGTACTTC. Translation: CSANLRRGEQYF.

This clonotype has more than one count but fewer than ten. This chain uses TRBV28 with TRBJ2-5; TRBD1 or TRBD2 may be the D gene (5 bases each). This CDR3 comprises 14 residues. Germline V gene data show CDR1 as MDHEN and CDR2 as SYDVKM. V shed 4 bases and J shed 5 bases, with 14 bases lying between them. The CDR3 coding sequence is TGTGCCAGCAGTTCCCCCGGGGCACTGGAGACCCAGTACTTC. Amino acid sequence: CASSSPGALETQYF.

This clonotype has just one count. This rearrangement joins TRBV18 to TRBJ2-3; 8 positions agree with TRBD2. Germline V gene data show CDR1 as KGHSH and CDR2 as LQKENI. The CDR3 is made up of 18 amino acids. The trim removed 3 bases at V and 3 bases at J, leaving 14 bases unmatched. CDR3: CASSPLTGGALETDTQYF. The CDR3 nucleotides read TGTGCCAGCTCACCTCTCACGGGGGGGGCCTTGGAAACAGATACGCAGTATTTT.

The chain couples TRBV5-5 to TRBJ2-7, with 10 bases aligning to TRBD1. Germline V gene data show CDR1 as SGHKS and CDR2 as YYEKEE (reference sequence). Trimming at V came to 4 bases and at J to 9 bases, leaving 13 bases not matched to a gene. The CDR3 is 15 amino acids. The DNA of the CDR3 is TGTGCCAGCAGCCCTACAATGACAGGGGGCGGATTGCAGTACTTC. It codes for CASSPTMTGGGLQYF. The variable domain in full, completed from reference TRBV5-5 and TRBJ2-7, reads DAGVTQSPTHLIKTRGQQVTLRCSPISGHKSVSWYQQVLGQGPQFIFQYYEKEERGRGNFPDRFSARQFPNYSSELNVNALLLGDSALYLCASSPTMTGGGLQYFGPGTRLTVT.

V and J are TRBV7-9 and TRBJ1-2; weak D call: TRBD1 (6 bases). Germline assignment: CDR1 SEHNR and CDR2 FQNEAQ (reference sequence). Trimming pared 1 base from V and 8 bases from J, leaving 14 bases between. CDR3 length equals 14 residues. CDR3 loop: CASSLGSTGGGYTF. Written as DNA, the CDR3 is TGTGCCAGCAGCTTAGGATCGACAGGAGGCGGCTACACCTTC. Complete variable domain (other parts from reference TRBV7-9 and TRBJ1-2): DTGVSQNPRHKITKRGQNVTFRCDPISEHNRLYWYRQTLGQGPEFLTYFQNEAQLEKSRLLSDRFSAERPKGSFSTLEIQRTEQGDSAMYLCASSLGSTGGGYTFGSGTRLTVV.

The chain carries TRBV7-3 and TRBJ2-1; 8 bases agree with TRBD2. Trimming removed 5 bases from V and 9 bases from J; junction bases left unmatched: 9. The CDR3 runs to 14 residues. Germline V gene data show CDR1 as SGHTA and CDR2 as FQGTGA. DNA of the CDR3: TGTGCCAGCAGCCCAAGGACTAGCAAGGGTGAGCAGTTCTTC. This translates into CASSPRTSKGEQFF.